The TCR beta chain described here comes from a study of blood T cells in healthy people across ages (dated by TCRdb to about 2015). Turning to the overall study: In model experiments, template switching captured roughly one uniquely barcoded TCR beta cDNA molecule for every two T cells. Age-related changes in TCR beta repertoire diversity were measured in the study by deep sequencing normalized with unique cDNA molecular identifiers. Donors were grouped into four age groups: young (average roughly 17 years), middle-aged (39), aged (about 60) and long-lived (approximately 75). To avoid experimental bias, donors of different ages were distributed randomly across sequencing lanes. For two donors (one aged 18 to 29 and one aged 80 or older), the study analyzed two additional independent replicas of 1 million unique cDNA reads from the same blood draw. The study at large found these results: Compared with the aged group, more naive CD4+ T cells, fewer expanded clones and increased TCR diversity were shown by the long-lived group, suggesting age selection. As age increased, observed TCR beta diversity per million T cells dropped in a roughly linear way, and a significant reduction was already evident by age roughly 36. Observed TCR beta diversity correlated strongly with the percentage of naive T cells measured by flow cytometry. Estimates of total diversity based on one million sequenced T cells were considered lower bounds and underestimates. Bulk unsorted PBMC profiling prevented conclusive comparison of naive and antigen-experienced compartments. Donor CMV infection status was unknown, potentially confounding age-related changes in expanded clonotypes.

On this clonotype itself: What this receptor recognizes is not known. Base-call qualities are not available, and no considerably larger clone is one nucleotide away.

Preparation of the library involved 5' RACE. Sequencing was performed on an Illumina HiSeq 2500. A second PCR of roughly 7 to 11 cycles was performed with a sample-barcoded 5' primer and a J-beta primer mix. A template-switch 5' adaptor carrying 12 random nucleotides introduced a unique molecular identifier onto each TCR beta cDNA molecule. Each sample yielded at least 3 million CDR3-containing paired-end reads. The Mint cDNA synthesis kit, primed by a TRBC-specific oligonucleotide, was used to synthesize first-strand cDNA from all RNA. Following uracil-DNA glycosylase treatment, all cDNA underwent a first 18-cycle PCR with the universal primers M1SS and BC2_uni_R. The authors' pipeline ran thus. Each sample was normalized by randomly selecting 1 million high-quality reads, each carrying a distinct molecular identifier. Instead of being binned into consensus sequences, reads with shared molecular identifiers were discarded. MiTCR, run with a Q25 quality threshold and the strictest error-elimination algorithm, handled CDR3 identification, clonotype clustering and error correction. A nonparametric unseen species model with Euler transformation was used to estimate a lower bound on total TCR beta diversity. TCRdb trimmed public reads at Q25 via fastp, called clones via MiXCR and kept in-frame beta chains. CDR3 protein sequences are deduplicated, and each keeps its most common genes and DNA. The authors' filters were not applied to this entry. Here the sample has 1.2 million to 1.5 million distinct CDR3 sequences; roughly 64% occur a single time. The ten largest account for 5% to 7% of the sample.

From cysteine to phenylalanine, the CDR3 is 16 amino acids long. Kept here is only the CDR3 DNA, which spans 48 bases and is read in frame from base 1. After removal of 2 bases from V and 1 base from J, the junction retains 7 bases not matched to a gene. The germline V gene (reference sequence) provides CDR1 DFQATT and CDR2 SNEGSKA. The donors were around 39 Caucasian individuals from Russia, aged 6 to 90 years, who were systemically healthy. Each donor gave ten milliliters of peripheral blood, drawn into EDTA-treated Vacutainer tubes. Ficoll-Paque density-gradient centrifugation was used to isolate PBMCs, with at least 7 million per sample. Total RNA, at least 6 micrograms per sample, was extracted from PBMCs with Trizol reagent. For every donor, an aliquot of PBMCs went through flow cytometry to measure the percentages of naive CD45RAhigh/CD27high T cells.

This receptor chain uses TRBV20-1 and TRBJ2-2; TRBD2 lines up with 7 middle nucleotides. This sequence originates from a man aged 18 to 29 in good health. What was sequenced was blood. The DNA sequence is TGCAGTGCTAGATCCACGGGGGGACGGAACACCGGGGAGCTGTTTTTT. Its protein reads: CSARSTGGRNTGELFF.